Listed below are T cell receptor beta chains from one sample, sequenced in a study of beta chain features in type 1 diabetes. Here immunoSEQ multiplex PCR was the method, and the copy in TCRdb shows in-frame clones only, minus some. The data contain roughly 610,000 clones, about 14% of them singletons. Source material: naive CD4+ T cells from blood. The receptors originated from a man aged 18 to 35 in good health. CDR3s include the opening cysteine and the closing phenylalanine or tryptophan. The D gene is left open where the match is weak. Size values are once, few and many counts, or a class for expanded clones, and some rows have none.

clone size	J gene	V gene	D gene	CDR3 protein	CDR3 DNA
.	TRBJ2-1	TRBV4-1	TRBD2	CASSQVGLAGDEQFF	TGCGCCAGCAGCCAGGTAGGACTAGCGGGAGATGAGCAGTTCTTC
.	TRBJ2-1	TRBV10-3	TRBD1	CAISEQGARNEQFF	TGTGCCATCAGTGAGCAGGGGGCGAGGAATGAGCAGTTCTTC
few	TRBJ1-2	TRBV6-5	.	CASNPGRNYGYTF	TGTGCCAGCAACCCGGGACGGAACTATGGCTACACCTTC
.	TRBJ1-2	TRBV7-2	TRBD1	CASRYQGEPYGYTF	TGTGCCAGCAGATATCAGGGGGAACCCTATGGCTACACCTTC
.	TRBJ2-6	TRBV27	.	CASSQDRNVLTF	TGTGCCAGCAGCCAAGACAGAAACGTCCTGACTTTC
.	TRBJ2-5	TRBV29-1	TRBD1	CSAATGGNRETQYF	TGCAGCGCCGCGACAGGGGGGAACCGAGAGACCCAGTACTTC
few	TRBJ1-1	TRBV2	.	CASGAQGYTEAFF	TGTGCCAGCGGGGCGCAGGGATACACTGAAGCTTTCTTT
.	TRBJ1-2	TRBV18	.	CASSTTGFTNYGYTF	TGTGCCAGCTCAACGACAGGCTTCACTAACTATGGCTACACCTTC
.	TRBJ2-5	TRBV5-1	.	CASSLERRETQYF	TGCGCCAGCAGCTTGGAACGACGAGAGACCCAGTACTTC
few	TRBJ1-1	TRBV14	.	CASSQGTAKAFF	TGTGCCAGCAGCCAAGGGACAGCTAAAGCTTTCTTT
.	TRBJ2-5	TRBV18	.	CASSPFTSFRQAGTQYF	TGTGCCAGCTCACCATTCACAAGTTTTCGACAGGCGGGGACCCAGTACTTC
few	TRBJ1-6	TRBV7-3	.	CASSAGRVHSPLHF	TGTGCCAGCAGCGCCGGGAGGGTGCATTCACCCCTCCACTTT
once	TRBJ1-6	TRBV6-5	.	CASRGVSNNSPLHF	TGTGCCAGCAGGGGGGTCTCGAATAATTCACCCCTCCACTTT
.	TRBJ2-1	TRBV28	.	CASVGTLAHLDEQFF	TGTGCCAGCGTAGGCACACTAGCACATTTGGATGAGCAGTTCTTC
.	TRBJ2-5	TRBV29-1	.	CSVGRTYQETQYF	TGCAGCGTTGGCAGGACGTACCAAGAGACCCAGTACTTC
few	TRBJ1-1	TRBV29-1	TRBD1	CSAGPGQGNTEAFF	TGCAGCGCCGGACCGGGACAGGGTAACACTGAAGCTTTCTTT
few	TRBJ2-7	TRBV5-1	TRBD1	CASSLAGQGAYEQYF	TGCGCCAGCAGCTTGGCTGGACAGGGGGCCTACGAGCAGTACTTC
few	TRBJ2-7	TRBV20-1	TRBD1	CSSRQGYEQYF	TGCAGTTCCCGACAGGGCTACGAGCAGTACTTC
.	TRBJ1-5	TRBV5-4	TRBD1	CASSLDRGDQPQHF	TGTGCCAGCAGCTTGGACAGGGGGGATCAGCCCCAGCATTTT
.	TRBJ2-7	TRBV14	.	CASSQVQRGRYRSYEQYF	TGTGCCAGCAGCCAAGTACAAAGGGGAAGATATAGGTCCTACGAGCAGTACTTC
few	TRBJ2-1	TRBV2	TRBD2	CASSESPSGSSYNEQFF	TGTGCCAGCAGTGAATCCCCTAGCGGGAGCTCCTACAATGAGCAGTTCTTC
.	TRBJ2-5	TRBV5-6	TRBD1	CASSHRTGEETQYF	TGTGCCAGCAGCCACAGGACAGGGGAAGAGACCCAGTACTTC
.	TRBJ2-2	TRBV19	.	CASTLGPGHLTGWTGELFF	TGTGCCAGTACTCTAGGTCCGGGACACCTTACCGGTTGGACCGGGGAGCTGTTTTTT
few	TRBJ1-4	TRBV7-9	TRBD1	CASSSTDRGGEKLFF	TGTGCCAGCAGCTCCACGGACAGGGGAGGAGAAAAACTGTTTTTT
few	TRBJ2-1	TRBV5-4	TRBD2	CASSLVREDEGEQFF	TGTGCCAGCAGCTTGGTGCGGGAGGACGAAGGTGAGCAGTTCTTC
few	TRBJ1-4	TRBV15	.	CATSRDLVLGLFF	TGTGCCACCAGCAGAGATCTGGTGTTGGGACTGTTTTTT
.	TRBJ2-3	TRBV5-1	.	CASSSQGTGATDTQYF	TGCGCCAGCAGCTCCCAGGGGACCGGTGCAACAGATACGCAGTATTTT
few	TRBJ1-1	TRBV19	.	CATTYRGDGGTFF	TGTGCCACCACATATAGGGGGGATGGAGGAACTTTCTTT
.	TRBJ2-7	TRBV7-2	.	CASSSYGQGTTDYEQYF	TGTGCCAGCAGCTCTTATGGGCAGGGGACAACAGACTACGAGCAGTACTTC
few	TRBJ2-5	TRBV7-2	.	CASSSNQETQYF	TGTGCCAGCAGCTCCAACCAAGAGACCCAGTACTTC
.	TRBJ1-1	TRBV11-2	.	CASSLMSRLNTEAFF	TGTGCCAGCAGCTTAATGAGCCGGTTGAACACTGAAGCTTTCTTT
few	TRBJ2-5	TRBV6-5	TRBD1	CASRPSGQRGTQYF	TGTGCCAGCCGCCCCTCGGGACAGCGAGGGACCCAGTACTTC
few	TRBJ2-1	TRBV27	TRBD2	CASTYLGLAGNEQFF	TGTGCCAGCACGTACCTCGGACTAGCGGGCAATGAGCAGTTCTTC
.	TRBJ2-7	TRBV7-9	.	CASSLGQETYEQYF	TGTGCCAGCAGCCTAGGGCAGGAAACCTACGAGCAGTACTTC
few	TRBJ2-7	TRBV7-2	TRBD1	CASSLAPGQGDYEQYF	TGTGCCAGCAGCTTGGCTCCGGGACAGGGGGACTACGAGCAGTACTTC
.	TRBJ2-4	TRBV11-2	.	CASSLPGLRDGKNIQYF	TGTGCCAGCAGCTTACCTGGCCTCCGGGACGGAAAAAACATTCAGTACTTC
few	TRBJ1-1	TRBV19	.	CASSTLRKGNTEAFF	TGTGCCAGTAGTACCCTTCGAAAGGGGAACACTGAAGCTTTCTTT
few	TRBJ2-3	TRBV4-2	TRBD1	CASRRAGGPDTQYF	TGTGCCAGCAGACGAGCAGGGGGCCCAGATACGCAGTATTTT
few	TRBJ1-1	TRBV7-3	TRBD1	CASTSTGVTEAFF	TGTGCCAGCACCTCGACAGGGGTGACTGAAGCTTTCTTT
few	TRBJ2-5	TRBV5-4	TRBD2	CASSLVGTSEETQYF	TGTGCCAGCAGCCTGGTTGGGACTAGCGAGGAGACCCAGTACTTC
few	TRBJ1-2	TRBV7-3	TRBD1	CASSSGTGVNGYTF	TGTGCCAGCAGCTCGGGGACAGGGGTAAATGGCTACACCTTC
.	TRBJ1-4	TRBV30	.	CAWTSSGANEKLFF	TGTGCCTGGACCTCGTCGGGGGCTAATGAAAAACTGTTTTTT
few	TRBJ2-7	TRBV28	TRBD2	CASSLGGRLAGDSYEQYF	TGTGCCAGCAGTCTCGGCGGGAGGCTAGCGGGGGACTCCTACGAGCAGTACTTC
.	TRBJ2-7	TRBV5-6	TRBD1	CASSLDRGLYEQYF	TGTGCCAGCAGCTTGGACAGGGGGCTCTACGAGCAGTACTTC
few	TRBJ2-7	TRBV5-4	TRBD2	CASSLGSGDSSYEQYF	TGTGCCAGCAGCTTGGGAAGCGGGGATAGCTCCTACGAGCAGTACTTC
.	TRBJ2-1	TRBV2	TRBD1	CASRNDRGREQFF	TGTGCCAGCAGAAATGACAGGGGACGGGAGCAGTTCTTC
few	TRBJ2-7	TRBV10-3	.	CAIGRVYEQYF	TGTGCCATCGGCAGGGTCTACGAGCAGTACTTC
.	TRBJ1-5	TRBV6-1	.	CASWVRSNQPQHF	TGTGCCAGCTGGGTTCGGAGCAATCAGCCCCAGCATTTT
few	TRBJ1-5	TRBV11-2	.	CASSLVGYQPQHF	TGTGCCAGCAGCTTAGTCGGGTATCAGCCCCAGCATTTT
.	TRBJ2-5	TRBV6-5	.	CASRSGTTETQYF	TGTGCCAGCAGGTCCGGGACCACAGAGACCCAGTACTTC
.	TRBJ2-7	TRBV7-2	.	CASSLDGGLYEQYF	TGTGCCAGCAGCTTAGACGGCGGATTATACGAGCAGTACTTC
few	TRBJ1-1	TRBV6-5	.	CASRRYRWAEAFF	TGTGCCAGCAGGCGGTATAGATGGGCTGAAGCTTTCTTT
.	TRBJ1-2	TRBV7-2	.	CASSLMTSNYGYTF	TGTGCCAGCAGCTTGATGACGAGTAACTATGGCTACACCTTC
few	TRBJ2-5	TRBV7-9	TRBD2	CASSYGLAGGWETQYF	TGTGCCAGCAGTTACGGACTAGCCGGAGGTTGGGAGACCCAGTACTTC